The 5 T cell receptor beta chains below were found in one sample sequenced in a study of shared clonotypes between healthy human individuals. Assay used: immunoSEQ multiplex PCR; TCRdb lists only in-frame clones, some missing. The sample records more than 150,000 clones, approximately 92% being singletons. The sequenced sample was naive CD4+ T cells sorted from blood. Subset defined: CD45RA+ positively selected. The receptors derive from a woman aged 25-40 years in good health.

This rearrangement joins TRBV7-2 to TRBJ2-5; D is unresolved. The assigned J gene may be wrong: the sequence end matches TRBJ2-7 better. CDR1 and CDR2 from the germline V gene are SGHTA and FQGNSA. This CDR3 is built from 13 residues. The CDR3 loop is CASSLEPAYEQYF. The CDR3 DNA reads as TGTGCCAGCAGCTTAGAACCAGCCTACGAGCAGTACTTC.

This clone was observed once. This chain connects TRBV7-9 to TRBJ1-4; the D gene is possibly TRBD1 (5 bases). There are 12 residues in the CDR3. The germline gives CDR1 SEHNR, CDR2 FQNEAQ (reference sequence). V lost 6 bases to trimming and J lost 5 bases, with 7 bases between them. CDR3 region: CASRGPNEKLFF. The CDR3 region has the DNA TGTGCCAGCAGGGGACCCAATGAAAAACTGTTTTTT.

The chain employs TRBV5-4 and TRBJ2-7; no clear D gene. With 0 bases removed from V and 2 bases from J, the gap between germline ends came to 6 bases. Germline V gene lookup returns CDR1 SGHNT and CDR2 YYREEE (reference sequence). The CDR3 extends over 13 amino acids. CDR3 region: CASSLAPTYEQYF. CDR3 in DNA: TGTGCCAGCAGCTTGGCCCCTACCTACGAGCAGTACTTC.

The J gene is TRBJ2-1, the V gene TRBV4-2, with TRBD2 matching over 11 bases. CDR1 and CDR2 from the germline V gene are LGHNA and YNFKEQ. The CDR3 runs to 16 residues. Unmatched junction bases numbered 7, after V lost 0 bases and J lost 9 bases. The CDR3 protein is CASSQEGIAGGGEQFF. The CDR3 DNA sequence: TGTGCCAGCAGCCAAGAAGGTATAGCGGGAGGGGGTGAGCAGTTCTTC.

The chain employs TRBV10-1 and TRBJ2-5; 7 bases align to TRBD1. The assigned J gene may be wrong: the sequence end matches TRBJ2-7 better. This CDR3 is 15 amino acids long. Germline V gene data show CDR1 as WNHNN and CDR2 as SYGVQD (reference sequence). Here the CDR3 DNA reads TGCGCCAGCAGTGACCTCAGGACAGGACCTTACGAGCAGTACTTC. It is translated as CASSDLRTGPYEQYF.